Detailed here is one TCR beta chain. As yet, its antigen is unknown. This table comes from immunoSEQ multiplex PCR, and its TCRdb copy is limited to in-frame clones, with some not included. Among around 2.3 million clones listed, approximately 96% were seen once. The CDR3 has 13 amino acids. Germline V gives CDR1 PRHDT, CDR2 FYEKMQ (reference sequence). Trimming took off 5 bases at V and 0 bases at J, with 8 bases between the two ends. This record belongs to a study of shared clonotypes between healthy human individuals. In the study overall: CD8 memory received one plate per donor, CD8 naive two, CD4 memory three and CD4 naive three.

Study outcomes and limitations: Blood was the sole source, and tissue repertoires probably differ. Naive subsets generally exceeded memory subsets in estimated richness. Naive CD4 clonotypes were shared across several donors at roughly 5%.

Sequenced material: naive CD4+ T cells sorted from blood. Subset described: CD45RA+ positively selected. The TCR was taken from a man between 18 and 35 years old in good health. The rearrangement joins TRBV13 to TRBJ2-7; no reliable D call. The CDR3, as DNA: TGTGCCAGCAGCAAAGGTAACTCCTACGAGCAGTACTTC. Amino acid sequence: CASSKGNSYEQYF.